The clone carrying this TCR beta chain was seen only once. Researchers ran the PCR with 60 Vbeta and 13 Jbeta primers. Sequencing used immunoSEQ multiplex PCR; TCRdb keeps in-frame clones, though not all of them. This table has about 130,000 clones, approximately 81% appearing once. Healthy bone marrow donors supplied every sample. This CDR3 is built from 14 residues. The J segment lost 1 base and the V segment lost 5 bases, leaving 4 bases of the junction unmatched. CDR1 is LNHDA and CDR2 is SQIVND in the germline V gene (reference sequence). This sample stems from a study of cytomegalovirus exposure and HLA in healthy donors.

This TCR came from a man younger than 35 in good health and CMV-seropositive. The sample taken for sequencing was PBMCs. The chain links TRBV19 to TRBJ1-2; TRBD1 agrees at 7 bases. CDR3 sequence (DNA): TGTGCCAGTAGTGAGACAGGGATTAACTATGGCTACACCTTC. Amino acids: CASSETGINYGYTF.